These 23 T cell receptor beta chains share one sample of origin, sequenced in a study of T cell changes during pregnancy in multiple sclerosis. Using immunoSEQ multiplex PCR, the repertoire was profiled, and TCRdb retains in-frame clones only, with some absent. This sample has just over 60,000 clones; 92% occur once, and the top ten carry 2.5% to 3%. Here the sequenced sample was peripheral blood, taken in the second trimester of pregnancy. These receptors all stem from a female donor in good health, enrolled as a control in a pregnancy study.

The rearrangement joins TRBV7-2 to TRBJ2-1, with 7 bases identical to TRBD1. This CDR3 region has 13 residues. The germline CDR1 and CDR2 sequences are SGHTA and FQGNSA. After removal of 5 bases from V and 8 bases from J, the junction contained 6 bases not matched to a gene. CDR3 region: CASSIDRDDEQFF. CDR3 in DNA: TGTGCCAGCAGCATTGACAGGGACGATGAGCAGTTCTTC. Complete variable domain (other parts from reference TRBV7-2 and TRBJ2-1): GAGVSQSPSNKVTEKGKDVELRCDPISGHTALYWYRQSLGQGLEFLIYFQGNSAPDKSGLPSDRFSAERTGGSVSTLTIQRTQQEDSAVYLCASSIDRDDEQFFGPGTRLTVL.

J is TRBJ2-1 and V is TRBV18; D possibly corresponds to TRBD2 (6 bases). The CDR3 spans 14 residues. CDR1 and CDR2 from the germline V gene are KGHSH and LQKENI. The V end was cut by 3 bases, the J end by 13 bases, with 19 bases between. CDR3 protein: CASSPQGGNPLQFF. The CDR3 DNA sequence: TGTGCCAGCTCACCGCAGGGAGGTAACCCCTTACAGTTCTTC.

Concerning this clone itself: Mismatch with germline at one junction end may stem from a read error. V gene TRBV7-7 combines with J gene TRBJ2-5, with 11 bases aligning to TRBD2. This CDR3 is built from 14 residues. The germline CDR1 and CDR2 sequences are SSHAT and FNYEAQ (reference sequence). The DNA for the CDR3 is TGTGCTAGCAGCTTAGCGGGGGGGCGAGAGACCCAGTACTTC. Translating gives CASSLAGGRETQYF. Full variable domain (remainder filled in from reference TRBV7-7 and TRBJ2-5): GAGVSQSPRYKVTKRGQDVTLRCDPISSHATLYWYQQALGQGPEFLTYFNYEAQPDKSGLPSDRFSAERPEGSISTLTIQRTEQRDSAMYRCASSLAGGRETQYFGPGTRLLVL.

The rearrangement uses TRBV7-2 and TRBJ2-1; 8 nucleotides match TRBD2. After removal of 5 bases from V and 6 bases from J, the junction contained 6 bases not matched to a gene. CDR1 and CDR2 from the germline V gene are SGHTA and FQGNSA. This CDR3 is built from 14 residues. The CDR3 is CASSGGRQGNEQFF. As DNA, the CDR3 is TGTGCCAGCAGCGGCGGGAGGCAAGGCAATGAGCAGTTCTTC.

The V call is TRBV7-8, the J call TRBJ2-5; the D gene is possibly TRBD2 (5 bases). CDR3 size: 14 residues. Deletions cut 8 bases from V and 1 base from J, with 14 bases between. In germline, CDR1 is SGHVS, CDR2 FQNEAQ. The DNA of the CDR3 is TGTGCCAGCTCCCGAGGGCGGGCCCAAGAGACCCAGTACTTC. It is translated as CASSRGRAQETQYF. The variable domain in full, completed from reference TRBV7-8 and TRBJ2-5, reads GAGVSQSPRYKVAKRGQDVALRCDPISGHVSLFWYQQALGQGPEFLTYFQNEAQLDKSGLPSDRFFAERPEGSVSTLKIQRTQQEDSAVYLCASSRGRAQETQYFGPGTRLLVL.

The chain recombines TRBV4-2 with TRBJ2-7, with 11 bases fitting TRBD2. The CDR3 spans 18 residues. Per the germline V gene, CDR1 is LGHNA and CDR2 is YNFKEQ. V trimming: 1 base; J trimming: 3 bases; junction bases outside the gene matches: 11. CDR3 loop: CASSQGLAGSGPNYEQYF. Here the CDR3 DNA reads TGTGCCAGCAGCCAAGGACTAGCGGGATCGGGTCCGAACTACGAGCAGTACTTC.

There are a few counts of this clone. In DNA form, the CDR3 reads TGTGCCAGCAGTTCCCTAGGGACAGCGGCTTTCTTT. The encoded protein is CASSSLGTAAFF. The chain uses TRBV6-5 and TRBJ1-1, with 7 bases identical to TRBD1. The CDR3 has 12 amino acids. After removal of 4 bases from V and 11 bases from J, the junction contained 7 bases not matched to a gene. CDR1 and CDR2 from the germline V gene are MNHEY and SVGAGI.

CDR3 residues: CASTGLGPELRETQYF. The CDR3, as DNA: TGTGCCAGCACCGGCCTGGGGCCCGAGTTGCGAGAGACCCAGTACTTC. The V gene is TRBV7-9, the J gene TRBJ2-5, with a possible D match to TRBD1 (5 bases). Trimming pared 7 bases from V and 4 bases from J, leaving 22 bases between. The CDR3 spans 16 residues. The germline V gene encodes CDR1 SEHNR and CDR2 FQNEAQ (reference sequence). The complete variable domain, with remaining parts taken from reference TRBV7-9 and TRBJ2-5, reads DTGVSQNPRHKITKRGQNVTFRCDPISEHNRLYWYRQTLGQGPEFLTYFQNEAQLEKSRLLSDRFSAERPKGSFSTLEIQRTEQGDSAMYLCASTGLGPELRETQYFGPGTRLLVL.

This rearrangement joins TRBV13 to TRBJ2-7; perhaps TRBD1 as D (6 bases). Germline V lookup: CDR1 PRHDT, CDR2 FYEKMQ (reference sequence). V was pared by 5 bases and J by 0 bases, with 14 bases between. The CDR3 consists of 15 residues. This chain's CDR3 is CASSRRDTYSYEQYF. The CDR3 nucleotides are TGTGCCAGCAGCCGACGGGACACTTACTCCTACGAGCAGTACTTC.

The rearrangement uses TRBV5-4 and TRBJ2-1, with D perhaps TRBD2 (5 bases). There are 13 residues in the CDR3. Germline CDR1 reads SGHNT; CDR2 reads YYREEE (reference sequence). Trimming shortened V by 7 bases and J by 6 bases, and 14 bases separated the two germline ends. CDR3: CASGITAGNEQFF. As DNA, the CDR3 is TGTGCCAGCGGAATCACGGCGGGCAATGAGCAGTTCTTC.

This chain links TRBV25-1 with TRBJ1-2, with a tentative D call TRBD1 (5 bases). Deletions cut 6 bases from V and 1 base from J, with 12 bases between. Germline V gene lookup returns CDR1 MGHDK and CDR2 SYGVNS. The CDR3 spans 14 residues. CDR3 sequence reads: CASSHRSGNYGYTF. CDR3 DNA sequence: TGTGCCAGCAGCCACAGGTCGGGTAACTATGGCTACACCTTC.

This clone was observed once. The chain carries TRBV2 and TRBJ1-5; 8 bases line up with TRBD1. CDR1 and CDR2 from the germline V gene are SNHLY and FYNNEI. Trimming cost V 6 bases and J 1 base; bases outside gene matches: 2. The CDR3 is 14 amino acids. The CDR3 bases are TGTGCCAGCAGGGACAGGGTAAGCAATCAGCCCCAGCATTTT. It translates to CASRDRVSNQPQHF.

The chain is built from TRBV5-1 and TRBJ1-1, with no clear D. The CDR3 has 16 amino acids. V lost 0 bases and J lost 0, with 12 bases in between. Germline values: CDR1 SGHRS, CDR2 YFSETQ. CDR3 sequence: CASSLGPHVLNTEAFF. The CDR3 bases are TGCGCCAGCAGCTTGGGGCCGCATGTGCTGAACACTGAAGCTTTCTTT.

The chain joins TRBV9 to TRBJ2-1; 8 nucleotides match TRBD2. The germline V gene encodes CDR1 SGDLS and CDR2 YYNGEE. The trim removed 8 bases at V and 0 bases at J, leaving 19 bases unmatched. This CDR3 has 19 residues. The CDR3 DNA is TGTGCCAGTGCAAAGGGCCAGCGGGGGTCCGTCTTCTCCTACAATGAGCAGTTCTTC. Its translation: CASAKGQRGSVFSYNEQFF.

The chain couples TRBV5-1 to TRBJ1-4, with D unclear. The V end lost 2 bases, the J end lost 0 bases, and 5 bases lay between the germline ends. CDR1 is SGHRS and CDR2 is YFSETQ in the germline V gene. The CDR3 length is 14 residues. The CDR3 region is CASSFSSTNEKLFF. For the CDR3, the DNA is TGCGCCAGCAGCTTCTCCTCAACTAATGAAAAACTGTTTTTT.

CDR3 sequence reads: CASSLSGQGVLNEKLFF. The CDR3, as DNA: TGTGCCAGCAGCCTAAGTGGACAGGGGGTGTTAAATGAAAAACTGTTTTTT. This chain links TRBV7-8 with TRBJ1-4; TRBD1 matches at 10 bases. Looked up from germline, CDR1 is SGHVS and CDR2 is FQNEAQ. V trimming: 5 bases; J trimming: 5 bases; junction bases outside the gene matches: 11. The CDR3 has 17 amino acids.

This chain links TRBV28 with TRBJ2-7; D unclear. The ends were cut back, 11 bases at V and 7 bases at J, with 15 bases in the middle. The CDR3 has 11 residues. CDR1 is MDHEN and CDR2 is SYDVKM in the germline V gene. Written as DNA, the CDR3 is TGTGCCTCGAGAGGCGGCTCGGAGCAGTACTTC. It specifies CASRGGSEQYF.

The CDR3, as DNA: TGTGCCAGCAGCTTCTCCCCGACAGGGCAAGAGACCCAGTACTTC. It codes for CASSFSPTGQETQYF. V and J are TRBV7-9 and TRBJ2-5; TRBD1 matches 7 bases. V lost 3 bases, J lost 2 bases, and 6 bases stayed unmatched. The V gene's germline CDR1 is SEHNR and CDR2 FQNEAQ (reference sequence). The CDR3 sequence is 15 residues long. Based on the CDR3 plus reference TRBV7-9 and TRBJ2-5, the full variable domain is DTGVSQNPRHKITKRGQNVTFRCDPISEHNRLYWYRQTLGQGPEFLTYFQNEAQLEKSRLLSDRFSAERPKGSFSTLEIQRTEQGDSAMYLCASSFSPTGQETQYFGPGTRLLVL.

The chain links TRBV6-5 to TRBJ1-1, with TRBD1 as a possible D gene (6 bases). CDR1 is MNHEY, CDR2 SVGAGI, per germline. This CDR3 comprises 15 residues. Trimming stripped 0 bases from V and 1 base from J, with 9 bases between. This CDR3 is CASSYSRGGNTEAFF. CDR3 nucleotide sequence: TGTGCCAGCAGTTACTCGAGAGGGGGGAACACTGAAGCTTTCTTT.

The chain is built from TRBV10-3 and TRBJ2-1; 8 bases align to TRBD1. V lost 8 bases and J lost 3; bases outside the gene matches: 18. Germline CDR1 and CDR2: ENHRY and SYGVKD. The CDR3 contains 18 residues. The CDR3 loop reads CAIGARGPASIIYNEQFF. The CDR3, as DNA: TGTGCCATCGGGGCCAGGGGGCCCGCGTCGATTATCTACAATGAGCAGTTCTTC.

The gene calls are TRBV7-2 and TRBJ2-7, with D possibly being TRBD1 (6 bases). The germline gives CDR1 SGHTA, CDR2 FQGNSA. The CDR3 has 14 amino acids. Trimming removed 3 bases from V and 1 base from J, with 10 bases in between. In DNA form, the CDR3 reads TGTGCCAGCAGCTTTAACAGGGCTTCCTACGAGCAGTACTTC. As protein: CASSFNRASYEQYF.

V and J are TRBV7-3 and TRBJ2-6; 10 nucleotides match TRBD2. Germline V gives CDR1 SGHTA, CDR2 FQGTGA. Trimming cost V 1 base and J 1 base; bases outside gene matches: 7. This CDR3 is 19 amino acids long. The CDR3, as DNA: TGTGCCAGCAGCTTAAAGGAGCGGGGGGGCAGGTCTGGGGCCAACGTCCTGACTTTC. This translates into CASSLKERGGRSGANVLTF.

The chain employs TRBV27 and TRBJ2-7; D is perhaps TRBD1 (5 bases). This CDR3 is built from 14 residues. Germline CDR1 is MNHEY and CDR2 is SMNVEV (reference sequence). Trimming pared 3 bases from V and 3 bases from J, leaving 12 bases between. CDR3 DNA: TGTGCCAGCAGTTTGGGGCTTCAAAGCTACGAGCAGTACTTC. As protein: CASSLGLQSYEQYF.